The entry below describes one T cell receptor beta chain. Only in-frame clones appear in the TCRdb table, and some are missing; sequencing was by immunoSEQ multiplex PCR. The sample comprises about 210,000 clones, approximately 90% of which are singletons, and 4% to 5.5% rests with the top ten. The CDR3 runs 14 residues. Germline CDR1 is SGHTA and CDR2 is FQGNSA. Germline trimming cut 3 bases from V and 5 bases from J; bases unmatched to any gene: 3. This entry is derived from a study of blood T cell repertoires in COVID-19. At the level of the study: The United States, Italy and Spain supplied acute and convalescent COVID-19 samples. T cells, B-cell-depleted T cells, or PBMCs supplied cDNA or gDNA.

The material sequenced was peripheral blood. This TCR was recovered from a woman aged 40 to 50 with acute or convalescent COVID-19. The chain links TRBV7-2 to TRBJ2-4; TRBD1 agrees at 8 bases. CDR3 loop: CASSFGTGQNIQYF. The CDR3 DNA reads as TGTGCCAGCAGCTTTGGGACAGGTCAAAACATTCAGTACTTC.